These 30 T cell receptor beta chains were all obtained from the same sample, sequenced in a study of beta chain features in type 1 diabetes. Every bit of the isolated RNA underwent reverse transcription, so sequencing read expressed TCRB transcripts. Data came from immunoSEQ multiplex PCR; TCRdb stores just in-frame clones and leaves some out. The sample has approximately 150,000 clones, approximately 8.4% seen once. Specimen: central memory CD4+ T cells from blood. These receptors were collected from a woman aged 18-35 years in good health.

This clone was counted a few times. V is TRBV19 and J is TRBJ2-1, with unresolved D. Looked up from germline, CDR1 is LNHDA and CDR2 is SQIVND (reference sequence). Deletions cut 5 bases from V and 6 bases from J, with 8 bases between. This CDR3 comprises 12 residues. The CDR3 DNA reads TGTGCCAGTAGTGTGCTAGGCAATGAGCAGTTCTTC. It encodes CASSVLGNEQFF. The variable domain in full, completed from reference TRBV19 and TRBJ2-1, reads DGGITQSPKYLFRKEGQNVTLSCEQNLNHDAMYWYRQDPGQGLRLIYYSQIVNDFQKGDIAEGYSVSREKKESFPLTVTSAQKNPTAFYLCASSVLGNEQFFGPGTRLTVL.

The CDR3 region has the DNA TGTGCCAGCAGACAGGGTAGTAATAATTCACCCCTCCACTTT. It translates to CASRQGSNNSPLHF. V gene TRBV7-8 combines with J gene TRBJ1-6; D perhaps matches TRBD1 (6 bases). Trimming took off 6 bases at V and 5 bases at J, with 11 bases between the two ends. Germline assignment: CDR1 SGHVS and CDR2 FQNEAQ. The CDR3 runs to 14 residues.

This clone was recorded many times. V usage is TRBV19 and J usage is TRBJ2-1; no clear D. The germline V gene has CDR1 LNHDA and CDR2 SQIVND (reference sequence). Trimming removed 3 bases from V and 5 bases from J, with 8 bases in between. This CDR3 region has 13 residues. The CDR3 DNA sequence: TGTGCCAGTAGTATGTTCTCTGACAATGAGCAGTTCTTC. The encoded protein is CASSMFSDNEQFF.

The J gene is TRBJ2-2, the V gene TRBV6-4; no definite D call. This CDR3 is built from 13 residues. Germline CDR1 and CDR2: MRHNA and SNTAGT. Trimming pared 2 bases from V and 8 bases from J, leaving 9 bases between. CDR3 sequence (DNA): TGTGCCAGCAGTGACCTCACGCGGGGGGAGCTGTTTTTT. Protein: CASSDLTRGELFF.

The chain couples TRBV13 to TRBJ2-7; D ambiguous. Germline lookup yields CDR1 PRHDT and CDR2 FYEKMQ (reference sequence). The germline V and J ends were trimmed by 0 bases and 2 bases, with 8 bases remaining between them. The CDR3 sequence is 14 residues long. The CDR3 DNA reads TGTGCCAGCAGCTTAGGGCACACGACCTACGAGCAGTACTTC. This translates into CASSLGHTTYEQYF.

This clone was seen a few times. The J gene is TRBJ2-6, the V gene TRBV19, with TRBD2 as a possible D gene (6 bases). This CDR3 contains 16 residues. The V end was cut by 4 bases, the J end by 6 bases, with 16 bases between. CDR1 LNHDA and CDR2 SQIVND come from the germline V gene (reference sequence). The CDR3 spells CASSKRGSATANVLTF. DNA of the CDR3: TGTGCCAGTAGTAAACGGGGGTCCGCGACGGCCAACGTCCTGACTTTC.

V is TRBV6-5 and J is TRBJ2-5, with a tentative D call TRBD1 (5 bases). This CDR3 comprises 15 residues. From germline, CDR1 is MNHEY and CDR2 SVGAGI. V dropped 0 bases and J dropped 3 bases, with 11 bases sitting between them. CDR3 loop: CASSYSNRPEETQYF. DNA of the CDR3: TGTGCCAGCAGTTACTCGAACAGGCCGGAAGAGACCCAGTACTTC.

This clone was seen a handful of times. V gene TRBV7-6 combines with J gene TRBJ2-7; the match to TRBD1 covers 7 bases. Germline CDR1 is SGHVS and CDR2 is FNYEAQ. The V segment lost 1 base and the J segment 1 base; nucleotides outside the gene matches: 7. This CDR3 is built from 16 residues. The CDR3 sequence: CASSLVYGTASYEQYF. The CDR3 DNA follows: TGTGCCAGCAGCTTAGTTTACGGGACAGCTTCCTACGAGCAGTACTTC.

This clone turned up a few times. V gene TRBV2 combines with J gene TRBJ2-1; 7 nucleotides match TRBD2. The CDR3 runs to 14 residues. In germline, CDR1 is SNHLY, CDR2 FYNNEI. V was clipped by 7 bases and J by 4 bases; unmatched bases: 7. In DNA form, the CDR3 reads TGTGCCAGCACCAAACTAGCGAGATACAATGAGCAGTTCTTC. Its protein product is CASTKLARYNEQFF.

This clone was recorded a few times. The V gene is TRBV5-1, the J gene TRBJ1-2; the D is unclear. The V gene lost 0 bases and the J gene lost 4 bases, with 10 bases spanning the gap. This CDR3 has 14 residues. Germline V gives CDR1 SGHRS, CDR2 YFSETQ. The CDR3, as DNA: TGCGCCAGCAGCTTGGACAGCTTAGGCTATGGCTACACCTTC. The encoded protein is CASSLDSLGYGYTF.

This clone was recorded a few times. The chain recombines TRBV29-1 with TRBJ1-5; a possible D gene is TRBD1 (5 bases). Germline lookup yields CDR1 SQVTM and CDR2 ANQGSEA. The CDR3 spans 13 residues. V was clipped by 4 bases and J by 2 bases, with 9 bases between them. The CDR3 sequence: CSVARDGNQPQHF. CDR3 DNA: TGCAGCGTTGCCAGGGATGGCAATCAGCCCCAGCATTTT. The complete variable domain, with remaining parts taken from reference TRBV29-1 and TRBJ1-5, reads SAVISQKPSRDICQRGTSLTIQCQVDSQVTMMFWYRQQPGQSLTLIATANQGSEATYESGFVIDKFPISRPNLTFSTLTVSNMSPEDSSIYLCSVARDGNQPQHFGDGTRLSIL.

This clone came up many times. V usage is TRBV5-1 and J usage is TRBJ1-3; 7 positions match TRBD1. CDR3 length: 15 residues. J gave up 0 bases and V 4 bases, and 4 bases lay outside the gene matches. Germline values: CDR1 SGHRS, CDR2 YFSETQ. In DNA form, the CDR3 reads TGCGCCAGCAGCGTGACAGGGCGCTCTGGAAACACCATATATTTT. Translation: CASSVTGRSGNTIYF.

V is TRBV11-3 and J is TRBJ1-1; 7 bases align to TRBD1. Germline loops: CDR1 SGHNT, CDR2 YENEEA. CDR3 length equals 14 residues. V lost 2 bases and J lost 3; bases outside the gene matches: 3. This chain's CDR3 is CASSLSRGYTEAFF. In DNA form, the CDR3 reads TGTGCCAGCAGCTTAAGCAGGGGGTACACTGAAGCTTTCTTT.

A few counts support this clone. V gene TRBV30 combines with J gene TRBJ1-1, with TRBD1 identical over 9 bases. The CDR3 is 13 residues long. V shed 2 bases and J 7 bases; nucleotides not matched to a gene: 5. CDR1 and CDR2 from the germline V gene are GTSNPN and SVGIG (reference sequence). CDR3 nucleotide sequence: TGTGCCTGGAGTAGGACAGGGGTAGTTGAAGCTTTCTTT. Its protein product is CAWSRTGVVEAFF.

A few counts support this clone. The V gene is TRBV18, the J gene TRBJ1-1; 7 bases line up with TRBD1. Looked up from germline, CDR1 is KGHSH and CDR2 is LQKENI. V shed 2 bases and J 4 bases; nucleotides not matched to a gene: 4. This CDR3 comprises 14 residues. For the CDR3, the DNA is TGTGCCAGCTCACCAAGACAGGGACGCACTGAAGCTTTCTTT. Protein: CASSPRQGRTEAFF.

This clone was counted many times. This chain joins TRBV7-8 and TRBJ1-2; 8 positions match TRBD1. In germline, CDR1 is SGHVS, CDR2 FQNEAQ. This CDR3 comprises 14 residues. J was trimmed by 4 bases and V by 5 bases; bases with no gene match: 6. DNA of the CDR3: TGTGCCAGCAGCGCGGACACAGGGGGCTATGGCTACACCTTC. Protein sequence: CASSADTGGYGYTF. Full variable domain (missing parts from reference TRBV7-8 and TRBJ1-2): GAGVSQSPRYKVAKRGQDVALRCDPISGHVSLFWYQQALGQGPEFLTYFQNEAQLDKSGLPSDRFFAERPEGSVSTLKIQRTQQEDSAVYLCASSADTGGYGYTFGSGTRLTVV.

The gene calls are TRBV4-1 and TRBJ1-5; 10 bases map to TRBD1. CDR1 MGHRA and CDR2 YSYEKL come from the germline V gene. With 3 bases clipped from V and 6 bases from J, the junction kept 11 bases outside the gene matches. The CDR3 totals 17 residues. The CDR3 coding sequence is TGCGCCAGCAGCCAGAACCCGGGACAGGGGATCGGTCAGCCCCAGCATTTT. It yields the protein CASSQNPGQGIGQPQHF.

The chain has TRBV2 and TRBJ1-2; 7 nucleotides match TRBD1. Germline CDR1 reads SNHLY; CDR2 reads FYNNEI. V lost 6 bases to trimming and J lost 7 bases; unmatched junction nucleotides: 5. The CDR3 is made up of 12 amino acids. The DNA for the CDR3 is TGTGCCAGCAGCTCACAGGGGACTGGCTACACCTTC. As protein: CASSSQGTGYTF.

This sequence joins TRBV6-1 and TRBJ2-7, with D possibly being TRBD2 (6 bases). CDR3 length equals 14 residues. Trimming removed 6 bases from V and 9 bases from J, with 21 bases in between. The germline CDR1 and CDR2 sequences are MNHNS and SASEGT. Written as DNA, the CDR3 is TGTGCCAGCAGCGCCCTCGGGGGAGGTGGTTTGCAGTACTTC. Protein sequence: CASSALGGGGLQYF.

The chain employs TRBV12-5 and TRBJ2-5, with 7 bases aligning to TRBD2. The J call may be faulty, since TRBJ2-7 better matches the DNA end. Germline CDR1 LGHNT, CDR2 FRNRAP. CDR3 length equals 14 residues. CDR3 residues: CASGLDGLAYEQYF. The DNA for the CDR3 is TGTGCTAGTGGTTTGGACGGACTAGCCTACGAGCAGTACTTC.

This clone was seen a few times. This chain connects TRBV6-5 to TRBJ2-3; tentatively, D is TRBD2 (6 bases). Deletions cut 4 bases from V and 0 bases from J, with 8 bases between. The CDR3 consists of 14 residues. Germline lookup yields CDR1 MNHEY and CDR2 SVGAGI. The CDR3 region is CASSSSGSTDTQYF. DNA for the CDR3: TGTGCCAGCAGTTCCAGCGGGAGCACAGATACGCAGTATTTT.

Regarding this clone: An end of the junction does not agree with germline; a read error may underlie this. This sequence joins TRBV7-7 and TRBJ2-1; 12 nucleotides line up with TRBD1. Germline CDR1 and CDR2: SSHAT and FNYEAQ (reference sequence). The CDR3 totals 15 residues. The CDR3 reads CASSLGQGADNEQFF. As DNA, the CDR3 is TGTGCTAGCAGCCTGGGACAGGGGGCCGACAATGAGCAGTTCTTC.

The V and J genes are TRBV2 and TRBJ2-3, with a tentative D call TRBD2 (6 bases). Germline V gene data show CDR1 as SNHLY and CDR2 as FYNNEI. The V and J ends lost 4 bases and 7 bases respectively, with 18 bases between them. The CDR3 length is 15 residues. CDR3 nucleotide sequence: TGTGCCAGCAGTGGACTAGAGATCCTCCTCAATACGCAGTATTTT. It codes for CASSGLEILLNTQYF.

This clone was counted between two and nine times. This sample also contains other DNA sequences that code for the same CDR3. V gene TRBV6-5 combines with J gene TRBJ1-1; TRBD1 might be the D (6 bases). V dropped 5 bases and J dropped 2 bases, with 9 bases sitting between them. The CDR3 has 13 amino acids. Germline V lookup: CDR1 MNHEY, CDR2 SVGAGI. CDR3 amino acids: CASSPTGNTEAFF. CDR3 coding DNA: TGTGCCAGCAGTCCGACAGGAAACACTGAAGCTTTCTTT.

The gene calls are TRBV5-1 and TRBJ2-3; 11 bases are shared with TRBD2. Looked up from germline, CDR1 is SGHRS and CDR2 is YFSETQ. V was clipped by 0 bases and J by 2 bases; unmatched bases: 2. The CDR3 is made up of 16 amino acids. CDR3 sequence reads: CASSLALAGATDTQYF. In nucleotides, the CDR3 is TGCGCCAGCAGCTTGGCACTAGCGGGAGCCACAGATACGCAGTATTTT.

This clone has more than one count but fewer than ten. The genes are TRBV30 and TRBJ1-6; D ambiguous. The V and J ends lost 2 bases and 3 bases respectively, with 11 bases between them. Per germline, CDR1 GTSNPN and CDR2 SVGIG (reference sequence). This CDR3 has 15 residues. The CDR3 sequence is CAWSQRQFYNSPLHF. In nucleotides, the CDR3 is TGTGCCTGGAGTCAGCGGCAGTTCTATAATTCACCCCTCCACTTT.

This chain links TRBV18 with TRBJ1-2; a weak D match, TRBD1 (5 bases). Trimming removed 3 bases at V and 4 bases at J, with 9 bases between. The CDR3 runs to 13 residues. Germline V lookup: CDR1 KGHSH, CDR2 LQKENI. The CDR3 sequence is CASSPGLFYGYTF. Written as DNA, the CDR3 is TGTGCCAGCTCACCGGGACTGTTCTATGGCTACACCTTC.

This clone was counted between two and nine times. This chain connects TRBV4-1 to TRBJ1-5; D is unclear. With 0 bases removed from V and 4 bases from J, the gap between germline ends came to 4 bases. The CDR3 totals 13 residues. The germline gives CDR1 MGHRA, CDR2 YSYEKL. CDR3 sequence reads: CASSQDPNQPQHF. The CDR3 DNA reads TGCGCCAGCAGCCAAGACCCTAATCAGCCCCAGCATTTT.

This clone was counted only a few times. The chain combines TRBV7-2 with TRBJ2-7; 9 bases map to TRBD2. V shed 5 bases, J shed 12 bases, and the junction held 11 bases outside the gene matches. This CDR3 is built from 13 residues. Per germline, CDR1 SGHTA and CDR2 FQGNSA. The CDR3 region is CASSPTLAGGRYF. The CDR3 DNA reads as TGTGCCAGCAGCCCTACTCTCGCGGGAGGGCGGTACTTC. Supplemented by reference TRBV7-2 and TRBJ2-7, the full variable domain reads GAGVSQSPSNKVTEKGKDVELRCDPISGHTALYWYRQSLGQGLEFLIYFQGNSAPDKSGLPSDRFSAERTGGSVSTLTIQRTQQEDSAVYLCASSPTLAGGRYFGPGTRLTVT.

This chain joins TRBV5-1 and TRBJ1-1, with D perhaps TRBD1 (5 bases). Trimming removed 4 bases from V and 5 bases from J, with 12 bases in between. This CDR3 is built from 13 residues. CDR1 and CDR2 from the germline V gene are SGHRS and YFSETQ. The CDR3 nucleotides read TGCGCCAGCAGCCAGGACATATGGACTGAAGCTTTCTTT. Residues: CASSQDIWTEAFF.